Each of the 2 T cell receptor beta chains below was sequenced from the same sample in a study of long-term antiretroviral therapy in people with HIV. Survey-level resolution applied to immunoSEQ assay v3.0. The table came from immunoSEQ multiplex PCR; TCRdb's copy has only in-frame clones and leaves some out. The table has under 25,000 clones, around 75% seen once. Source: unsorted PBMCs, taken 0.5 years before starting antiretroviral therapy. These receptors all come from a young man with HIV.

This chain connects TRBV19 to TRBJ2-7; D unclear. V lost 6 bases to trimming and J lost 2 bases, with 17 bases between them. Germline V lookup: CDR1 LNHDA, CDR2 SQIVND (reference sequence). The CDR3 spans 15 residues. The CDR3 here is CASSRGRSLTYEQYF. CDR3 nucleotide sequence: TGTGCCAGTAGCCGCGGACGGTCCCTTACCTACGAGCAGTACTTC.

The chain couples TRBV6-5 to TRBJ1-4, with TRBD1 as a possible D gene (5 bases). CDR3 length equals 14 residues. Trimming took 2 bases from V and 11 from J, leaving 15 bases between them. Germline V gene data show CDR1 as MNHEY and CDR2 as SVGAGI. The CDR3 bases are TGTGCCAGCAGTTACAGTCGACAGTCTTTGAAACTGTTTTTT. It yields the protein CASSYSRQSLKLFF.